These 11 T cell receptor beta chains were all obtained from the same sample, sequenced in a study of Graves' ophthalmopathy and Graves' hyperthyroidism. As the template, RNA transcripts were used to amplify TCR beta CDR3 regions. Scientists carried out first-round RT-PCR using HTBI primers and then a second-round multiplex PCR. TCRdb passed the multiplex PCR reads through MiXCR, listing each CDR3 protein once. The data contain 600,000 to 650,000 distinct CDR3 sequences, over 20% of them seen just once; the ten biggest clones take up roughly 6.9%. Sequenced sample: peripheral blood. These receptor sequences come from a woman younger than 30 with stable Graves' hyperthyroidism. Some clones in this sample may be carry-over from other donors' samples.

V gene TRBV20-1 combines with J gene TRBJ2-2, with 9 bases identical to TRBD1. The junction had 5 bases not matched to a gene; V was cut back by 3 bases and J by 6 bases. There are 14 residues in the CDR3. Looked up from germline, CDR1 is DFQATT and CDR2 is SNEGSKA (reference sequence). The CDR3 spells CSARGQGPSGELFF. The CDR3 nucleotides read TGCAGTGCTAGGGGACAGGGACCTTCCGGGGAGCTGTTTTTT.

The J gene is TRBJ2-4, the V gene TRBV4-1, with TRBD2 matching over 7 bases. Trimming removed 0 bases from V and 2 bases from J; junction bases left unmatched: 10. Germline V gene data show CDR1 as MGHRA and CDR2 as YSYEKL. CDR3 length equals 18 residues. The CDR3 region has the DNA TGCGCCAGCAGCCAAGATCCGAGGGCGGGAGATTCCAAAAACATTCAGTACTTC. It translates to CASSQDPRAGDSKNIQYF.

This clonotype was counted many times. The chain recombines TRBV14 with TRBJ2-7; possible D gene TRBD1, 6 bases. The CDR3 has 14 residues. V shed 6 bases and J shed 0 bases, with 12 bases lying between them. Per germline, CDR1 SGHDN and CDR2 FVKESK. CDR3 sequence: CASRATGSSYEQYF. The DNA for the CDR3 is TGTGCCAGCAGAGCAACAGGGAGCTCCTACGAGCAGTACTTC.

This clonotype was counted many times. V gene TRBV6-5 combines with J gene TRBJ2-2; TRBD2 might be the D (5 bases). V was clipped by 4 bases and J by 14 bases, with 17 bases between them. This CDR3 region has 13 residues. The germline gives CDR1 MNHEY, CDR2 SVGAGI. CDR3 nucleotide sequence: TGTGCCAGCAGTTTCACCGGGGTGCAACGACTGTTTTTT. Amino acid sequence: CASSFTGVQRLFF.

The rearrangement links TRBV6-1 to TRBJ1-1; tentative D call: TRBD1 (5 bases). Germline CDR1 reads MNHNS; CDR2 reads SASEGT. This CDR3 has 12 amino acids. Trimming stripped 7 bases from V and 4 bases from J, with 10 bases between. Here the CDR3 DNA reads TGTGCCAGCAAGAAGGGGTCCACTGAAGCTTTCTTT. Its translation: CASKKGSTEAFF.

CDR3 in DNA: TGTGCCAGCAGTTTATCCCCACAGGGGGCGGGGAGCAATCAGCCCCAGCATTTT. It translates to CASSLSPQGAGSNQPQHF. The chain recombines TRBV28 with TRBJ1-5; 9 bases match TRBD1. The CDR3 spans 18 residues. Germline CDR1 MDHEN, CDR2 SYDVKM. Trimming removed 1 base from V and 1 base from J; junction bases left unmatched: 8. Supplemented by reference TRBV28 and TRBJ1-5, the full variable domain reads DVKVTQSSRYLVKRTGEKVFLECVQDMDHENMFWYRQDPGLGLRLIYFSYDVKMKEKGDIPEGYSVSREKKERFSLILESASTNQTSMYLCASSLSPQGAGSNQPQHFGDGTRLSIL.

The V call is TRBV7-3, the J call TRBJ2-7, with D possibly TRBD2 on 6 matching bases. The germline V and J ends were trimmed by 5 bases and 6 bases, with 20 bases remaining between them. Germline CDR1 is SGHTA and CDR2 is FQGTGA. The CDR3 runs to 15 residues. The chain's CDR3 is CASSPNPGRPAEQYF. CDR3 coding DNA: TGTGCCAGCAGCCCCAACCCAGGGAGGCCTGCCGAGCAGTACTTC.

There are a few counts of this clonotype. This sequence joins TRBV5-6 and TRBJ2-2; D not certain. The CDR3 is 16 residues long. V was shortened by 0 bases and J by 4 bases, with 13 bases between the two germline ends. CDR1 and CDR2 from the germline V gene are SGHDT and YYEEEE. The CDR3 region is CASSLAPFGRTGELFF. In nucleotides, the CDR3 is TGTGCCAGCAGCTTGGCGCCCTTCGGTCGCACCGGGGAGCTGTTTTTT. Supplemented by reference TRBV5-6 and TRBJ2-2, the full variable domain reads DAGVTQSPTHLIKTRGQQVTLRCSPKSGHDTVSWYQQALGQGPQFIFQYYEEEERQRGNFPDRFSGHQFPNYSSELNVNALLLGDSALYLCASSLAPFGRTGELFFGEGSRLTVL.

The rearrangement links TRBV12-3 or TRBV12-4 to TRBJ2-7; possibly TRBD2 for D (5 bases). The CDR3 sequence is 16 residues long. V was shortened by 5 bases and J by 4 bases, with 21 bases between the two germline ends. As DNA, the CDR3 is TGTGCCAGCAGTACCACCCGGGATCTCCCCTTATACGAGCAGTACTTC. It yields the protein CASSTTRDLPLYEQYF.

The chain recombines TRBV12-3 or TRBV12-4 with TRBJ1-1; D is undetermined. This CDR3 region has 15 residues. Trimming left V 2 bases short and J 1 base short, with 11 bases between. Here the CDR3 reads CASSLLSPPNTEAFF. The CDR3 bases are TGTGCCAGCAGTTTACTTAGCCCCCCGAACACTGAAGCTTTCTTT.

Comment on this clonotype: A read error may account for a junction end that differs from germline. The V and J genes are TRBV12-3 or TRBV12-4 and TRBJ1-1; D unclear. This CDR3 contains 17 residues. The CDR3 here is CASSSNPSNIENTDAFF. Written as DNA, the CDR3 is TGTGCCAGCAGTTCCAACCCTTCCAACATTGAAAACACTGATGCTTTCTTT.